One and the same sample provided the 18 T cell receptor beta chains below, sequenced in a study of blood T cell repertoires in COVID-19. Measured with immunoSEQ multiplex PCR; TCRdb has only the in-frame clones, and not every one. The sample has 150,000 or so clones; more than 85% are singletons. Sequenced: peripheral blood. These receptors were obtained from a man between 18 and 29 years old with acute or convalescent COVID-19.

CDR3 in DNA: TGCGCCAGCAGCTTTCGGACAGGGGGCTGGGCAGATACGCAGTATTTT. Its translation is CASSFRTGGWADTQYF. The V gene is TRBV4-1, the J gene TRBJ2-3; 11 bases align to TRBD1. The V segment lost 5 bases and the J segment 4 bases; nucleotides outside the gene matches: 8. The germline V gene has CDR1 MGHRA and CDR2 YSYEKL. This CDR3 is 16 amino acids long.

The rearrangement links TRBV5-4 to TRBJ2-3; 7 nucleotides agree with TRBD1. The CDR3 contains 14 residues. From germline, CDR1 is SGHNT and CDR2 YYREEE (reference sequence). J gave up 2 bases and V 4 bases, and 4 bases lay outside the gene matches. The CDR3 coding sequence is TGTGCCAGCAGCCGGGACAGCCTCACAGATACGCAGTATTTT. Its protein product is CASSRDSLTDTQYF. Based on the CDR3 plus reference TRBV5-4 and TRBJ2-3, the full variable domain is ETGVTQSPTHLIKTRGQQVTLRCSSQSGHNTVSWYQQALGQGPQFIFQYYREEENGRGNFPPRFSGLQFPNYSSELNVNALELDDSALYLCASSRDSLTDTQYFGPGTRLTVL.

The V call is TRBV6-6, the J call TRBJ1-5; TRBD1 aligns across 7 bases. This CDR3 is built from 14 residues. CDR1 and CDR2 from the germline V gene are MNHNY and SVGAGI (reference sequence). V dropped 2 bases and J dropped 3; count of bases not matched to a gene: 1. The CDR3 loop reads CASSYGQDNQPQHF. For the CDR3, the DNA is TGTGCCAGCAGTTACGGACAGGACAATCAGCCCCAGCATTTT.

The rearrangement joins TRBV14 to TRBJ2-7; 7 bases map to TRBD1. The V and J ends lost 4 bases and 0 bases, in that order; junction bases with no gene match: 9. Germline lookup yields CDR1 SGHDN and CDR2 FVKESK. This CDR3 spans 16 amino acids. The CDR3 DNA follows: TGTGCCAGCAGCCGGCTGGGACAGACCCGCTCCTACGAGCAGTACTTC. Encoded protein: CASSRLGQTRSYEQYF.

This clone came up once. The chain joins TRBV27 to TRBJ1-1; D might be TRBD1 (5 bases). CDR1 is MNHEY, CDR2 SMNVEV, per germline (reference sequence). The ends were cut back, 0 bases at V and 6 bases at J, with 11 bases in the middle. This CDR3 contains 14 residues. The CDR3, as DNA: TGTGCCAGCAGTTTATCAGGGGTTAGGGCTGAAGCTTTCTTT. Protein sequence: CASSLSGVRAEAFF.

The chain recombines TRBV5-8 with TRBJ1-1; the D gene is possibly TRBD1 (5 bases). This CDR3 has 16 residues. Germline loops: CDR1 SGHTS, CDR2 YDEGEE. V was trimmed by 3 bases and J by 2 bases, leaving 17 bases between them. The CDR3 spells CASSSFRGTRNTEAFF. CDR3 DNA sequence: TGTGCCAGCAGCTCCTTCCGGGGGACCCGCAACACTGAAGCTTTCTTT.

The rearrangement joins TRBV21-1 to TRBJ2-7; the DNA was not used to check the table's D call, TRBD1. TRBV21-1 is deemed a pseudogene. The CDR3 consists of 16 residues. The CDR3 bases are TGTGCCAGCAGCCCTTCAGGGCCTGATTCCTCCTACGAGCAGTACGTC. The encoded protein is CASSPSGPDSSYEQYV.

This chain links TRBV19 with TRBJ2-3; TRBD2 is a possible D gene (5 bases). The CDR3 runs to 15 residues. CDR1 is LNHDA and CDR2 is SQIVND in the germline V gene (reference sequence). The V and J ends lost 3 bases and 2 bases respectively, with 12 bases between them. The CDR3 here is CASSMSRGHTDTQYF. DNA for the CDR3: TGTGCCAGTAGTATGTCTAGAGGGCACACAGATACGCAGTATTTT.

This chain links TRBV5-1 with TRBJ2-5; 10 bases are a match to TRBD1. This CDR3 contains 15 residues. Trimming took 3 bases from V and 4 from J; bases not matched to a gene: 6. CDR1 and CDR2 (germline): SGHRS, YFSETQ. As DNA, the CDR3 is TGCGCCAGCAGCTCGGGGGGGACAGGGGCAGAGACCCAGTACTTC. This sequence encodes CASSSGGTGAETQYF.

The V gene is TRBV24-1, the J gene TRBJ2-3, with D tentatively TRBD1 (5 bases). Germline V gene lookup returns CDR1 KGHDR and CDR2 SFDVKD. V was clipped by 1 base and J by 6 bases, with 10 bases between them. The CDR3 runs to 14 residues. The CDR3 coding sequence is TGTGCCACCAGTGATTTAACCAGGGCGGATACGCAGTATTTT. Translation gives CATSDLTRADTQYF.

The CDR3 DNA reads as TGTGCCAGCAGTGAACCGGGGATGAACACTGAAGCTTTCTTT. This gives the protein CASSEPGMNTEAFF. This chain uses TRBV25-1 with TRBJ1-1; unclear D gene. CDR1 and CDR2 from the germline V gene are MGHDK and SYGVNS. The V end was cut by 2 bases, the J end by 0 bases, with 7 bases between. The CDR3 sequence is 14 residues long.

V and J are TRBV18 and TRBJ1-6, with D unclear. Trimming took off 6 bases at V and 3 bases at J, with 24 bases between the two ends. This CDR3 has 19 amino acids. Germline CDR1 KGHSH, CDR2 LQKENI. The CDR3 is CASSPVYMRGSDYNSPLHF. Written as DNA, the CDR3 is TGTGCCAGCTCGCCAGTGTATATGAGAGGGAGCGACTATAATTCACCCCTCCACTTT. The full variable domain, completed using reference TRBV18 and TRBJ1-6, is NAGVMQNPRHLVRRRGQEARLRCSPMKGHSHVYWYRQLPEEGLKFMVYLQKENIIDESGMPKERFSAEFPKEGPSILRIQQVVRGDSAAYFCASSPVYMRGSDYNSPLHFGNGTRLTVT.

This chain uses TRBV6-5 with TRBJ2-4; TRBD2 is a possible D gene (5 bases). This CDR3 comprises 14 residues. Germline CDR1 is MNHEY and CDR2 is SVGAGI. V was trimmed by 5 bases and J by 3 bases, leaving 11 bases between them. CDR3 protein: CASSNSEGKNIQYF. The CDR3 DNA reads TGTGCCAGCAGTAACAGCGAGGGCAAAAACATTCAGTACTTC.

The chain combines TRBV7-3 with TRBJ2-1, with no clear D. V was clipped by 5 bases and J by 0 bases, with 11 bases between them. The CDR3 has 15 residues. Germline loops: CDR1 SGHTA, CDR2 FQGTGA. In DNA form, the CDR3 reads TGTGCCAGCAGCAATAGCCCTAGCTCCTACAATGAGCAGTTCTTC. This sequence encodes CASSNSPSSYNEQFF. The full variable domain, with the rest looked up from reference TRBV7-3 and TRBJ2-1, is GAGVSQTPSNKVTEKGKYVELRCDPISGHTALYWYRQSLGQGPEFLIYFQGTGAADDSGLPNDRFFAVRPEGSVSTLKIQRTERGDSAVYLCASSNSPSSYNEQFFGPGTRLTVL.

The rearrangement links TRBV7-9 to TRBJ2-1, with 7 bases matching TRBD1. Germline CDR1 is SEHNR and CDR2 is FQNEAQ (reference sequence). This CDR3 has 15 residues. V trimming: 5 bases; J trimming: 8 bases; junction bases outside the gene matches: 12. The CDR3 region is CASSQNRGPWDEQFF. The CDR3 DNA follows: TGTGCCAGCAGCCAGAACAGGGGCCCTTGGGATGAGCAGTTCTTC.

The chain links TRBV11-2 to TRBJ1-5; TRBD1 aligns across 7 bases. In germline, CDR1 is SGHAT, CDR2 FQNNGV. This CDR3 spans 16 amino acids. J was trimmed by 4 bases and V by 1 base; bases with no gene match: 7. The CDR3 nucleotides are TGTGCCAGCAGCTTAGGCATAGGGGGCTGGAATCAGCCCCAGCATTTT. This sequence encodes CASSLGIGGWNQPQHF. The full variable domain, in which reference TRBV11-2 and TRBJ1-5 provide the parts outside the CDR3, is EAGVAQSPRYKIIEKRQSVAFWCNPISGHATLYWYQQILGQGPKLLIQFQNNGVVDDSQLPKDRFSAERLKGVDSTLKIQPAKLEDSAVYLCASSLGIGGWNQPQHFGDGTRLSIL.

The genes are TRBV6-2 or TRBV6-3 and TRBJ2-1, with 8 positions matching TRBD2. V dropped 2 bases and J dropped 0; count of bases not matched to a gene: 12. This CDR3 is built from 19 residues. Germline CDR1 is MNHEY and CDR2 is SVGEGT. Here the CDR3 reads CASSYGRGILAASYNEQFF. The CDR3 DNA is TGTGCCAGCAGTTACGGGCGGGGAATACTAGCGGCCTCCTACAATGAGCAGTTCTTC.

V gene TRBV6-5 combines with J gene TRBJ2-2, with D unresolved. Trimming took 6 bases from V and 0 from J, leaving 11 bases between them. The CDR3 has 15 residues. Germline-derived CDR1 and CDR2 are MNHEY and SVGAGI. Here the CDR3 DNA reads TGTGCCAGCAGGGTCGGGTTATCGAACACCGGGGAGCTGTTTTTT. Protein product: CASRVGLSNTGELFF.